Listed below are T cell receptor beta chains from one sample, sequenced in a study of cytomegalovirus exposure and HLA in healthy donors. Produced via immunoSEQ multiplex PCR; TCRdb's table is partial and in-frame only. In the table there are roughly 190,000 clones, approximately 86% of which are singletons. Source material: PBMCs. These receptor sequences come from a man aged 30 to 45 in good health and CMV-seropositive. Each CDR3 is given with its conserved first and last residue. D genes are given only for firm matches. Expanded clones are given a class, and other clones once, few, many or no size at all.

j_gene: TRBJ2-4
d_gene: .
abundance: .
v_gene: TRBV27
len: 14
CDR3nt: TGTGCCAGCAGTGCAGGGGCCTCAGGAAACATTCAGTACTTC
CDR3aa: CASSAGASGNIQYF

j_gene: TRBJ2-3
d_gene: TRBD2
abundance: few
v_gene: TRBV6-5
len: 15
CDR3nt: TGTGCCAGCAGTATACTAGCGGGAAAGACAGATACGCAGTATTTT
CDR3aa: CASSILAGKTDTQYF

j_gene: TRBJ2-3
d_gene: .
abundance: once
v_gene: TRBV7-8
len: 16
CDR3nt: TGTGCCAGCAGCCGTGCCGGCGCACTCAACACAGATACGCAGTATTTT
CDR3aa: CASSRAGALNTDTQYF

j_gene: TRBJ1-5
d_gene: .
abundance: few
v_gene: TRBV9
len: 15
CDR3nt: TGTGCCAGCAGCCTTAGGGGGAATAGCAATCAGCCCCAGCATTTT
CDR3aa: CASSLRGNSNQPQHF

j_gene: TRBJ1-2
d_gene: TRBD1
abundance: .
v_gene: TRBV11-2
len: 13
CDR3nt: TGTGCCAGCAGCTCCGGACAGGGGTATGGCTACACCTTC
CDR3aa: CASSSGQGYGYTF

j_gene: TRBJ2-2
d_gene: .
abundance: .
v_gene: TRBV19
len: 16
CDR3nt: TGTGCCAGTAGTATGAATAGGGGGTCCGTGGCCGGGGAGCTGTTTTTT
CDR3aa: CASSMNRGSVAGELFF

j_gene: TRBJ2-6
d_gene: TRBD1
abundance: .
v_gene: TRBV11-1
len: 16
CDR3nt: TGTGCCAGCAGCGCTTCAGACAGGGCTGGGGCCAACGTCCTGACTTTC
CDR3aa: CASSASDRAGANVLTF

j_gene: TRBJ2-2
d_gene: .
abundance: once
v_gene: TRBV27
len: 14
CDR3nt: TGTGCCAGCAAAGAGATTATGGATACCGGGGAGCTGTTTTTT
CDR3aa: CASKEIMDTGELFF

j_gene: TRBJ1-1
d_gene: .
abundance: .
v_gene: TRBV30
len: 10
CDR3nt: TGTGCCTGGGGACTCCGCGGAGCTTTCTTT
CDR3aa: CAWGLRGAFF

j_gene: TRBJ2-1
d_gene: TRBD2
abundance: .
v_gene: TRBV6-4
len: 15
CDR3nt: TGTGCCAGCAGTGACGGACTAGCGGGAAACAATGAGCAGTTCTTC
CDR3aa: CASSDGLAGNNEQFF

j_gene: TRBJ1-3
d_gene: .
abundance: once
v_gene: TRBV2
len: 14
CDR3nt: TGTGCCAGACACGACCCGGGGAACGGAAACACCATATATTTT
CDR3aa: CARHDPGNGNTIYF

j_gene: TRBJ1-1
d_gene: .
abundance: .
v_gene: TRBV11-2
len: 15
CDR3nt: TGTGCCAGCAGCCCTCTCTCAGGGACTCGCCTCCAAGCTTTCTTT
CDR3aa: CASSPLSGTRLQAFF

j_gene: TRBJ1-3
d_gene: .
abundance: .
v_gene: TRBV30
len: 13
CDR3nt: TGTGCCTGGAGTGCACTATTGGGAAACACCATATATTTT
CDR3aa: CAWSALLGNTIYF

j_gene: TRBJ2-3
d_gene: .
abundance: .
v_gene: TRBV5-1
len: 16
CDR3nt: TGCGCCAGCAGCTTGGGCTCAGGGACAATAACAGATACGCAGTATTTT
CDR3aa: CASSLGSGTITDTQYF

j_gene: TRBJ2-1
d_gene: .
abundance: once
v_gene: TRBV5-6
len: 14
CDR3nt: TGTGCCAGCAGTTCTAATCCCCTCTACAATGAGCAGTTCTTC
CDR3aa: CASSSNPLYNEQFF

j_gene: TRBJ2-3
d_gene: TRBD2
abundance: .
v_gene: TRBV2
len: 15
CDR3nt: TGTGCCAGCTTTAATGTGGGAGGGGTCACAGATACGCAGTATTTT
CDR3aa: CASFNVGGVTDTQYF

j_gene: TRBJ2-7
d_gene: .
abundance: .
v_gene: TRBV28
len: 14
CDR3nt: TGTGCCAGCAGTTTCCGACCCACTAGCACCGAGCAGTACTTC
CDR3aa: CASSFRPTSTEQYF

j_gene: TRBJ1-1
d_gene: .
abundance: .
v_gene: TRBV5-6
len: 12
CDR3nt: TGTGCCAGCAGCTTACGGACAGCTGAAGCTTTCTTT
CDR3aa: CASSLRTAEAFF

j_gene: TRBJ2-7
d_gene: .
abundance: .
v_gene: TRBV4-1
len: 11
CDR3nt: TGCGCCAGCAGCCAGGGGCGCGAGCAGTACTTC
CDR3aa: CASSQGREQYF

j_gene: TRBJ2-3
d_gene: .
abundance: .
v_gene: TRBV9
len: 16
CDR3nt: TGTGCCAGCAGCGTAGGTGGCTCCCTAGCAACAGATACGCAGTATTTT
CDR3aa: CASSVGGSLATDTQYF

j_gene: TRBJ2-5
d_gene: TRBD2
abundance: .
v_gene: TRBV28
len: 18
CDR3nt: TGTGCCAGCAGTTTAAGCCTATTTAGCGGGAGGGTCCAAGAGACCCAGTACTTC
CDR3aa: CASSLSLFSGRVQETQYF

j_gene: TRBJ2-1
d_gene: .
abundance: .
v_gene: TRBV27
len: 14
CDR3nt: TGTGCCAGCAGTCAAGCTACGGTCTACAATGAGCAGTTCTTC
CDR3aa: CASSQATVYNEQFF

j_gene: TRBJ1-3
d_gene: TRBD1
abundance: .
v_gene: TRBV4-3
len: 15
CDR3nt: TGCGCCAGCAGCCGCGGAACAGGGGGCAGTAACACCATATATTTT
CDR3aa: CASSRGTGGSNTIYF

j_gene: TRBJ2-2
d_gene: .
abundance: .
v_gene: TRBV6-5
len: 14
CDR3nt: TGTGCCAGCAGTTACTCGGGGAACACCGGGGAGCTGTTTTTT
CDR3aa: CASSYSGNTGELFF

j_gene: TRBJ2-7
d_gene: TRBD2
abundance: once
v_gene: TRBV5-1
len: 17
CDR3nt: TGCGCCAGCAGCGGGGGACTAGCGGGCGGTCTCGGGTACGAGCAGTACTTC
CDR3aa: CASSGGLAGGLGYEQYF

j_gene: TRBJ2-5
d_gene: .
abundance: .
v_gene: TRBV7-6
len: 13
CDR3nt: TGTGCCAGCAGCAGCCTTGTAGGAGAGACCCAGTACTTC
CDR3aa: CASSSLVGETQYF

j_gene: TRBJ1-2
d_gene: .
abundance: .
v_gene: TRBV30
len: 12
CDR3nt: TGTGCCTGGTGGACAGCCAACTATGGCTACACCTTC
CDR3aa: CAWWTANYGYTF